These 31 T cell receptor beta chains share one sample of origin, sequenced in a study of shared clonotypes between healthy human individuals. Sequencing used immunoSEQ multiplex PCR; TCRdb keeps in-frame clones, though not all of them. Of millions of clones in the sample, approximately 95% were seen once. Naive CD8 isolation took CD45RO-negative cells positively selected for CCR7 and excluded terminally differentiated effector memory CD45RA+ cells. Input material: naive CD8+ T cells sorted from blood. The receptors were gathered from a man aged 18 to 29 in good health.

The chain has TRBV9 and TRBJ1-1, with a possible D match to TRBD1 (5 bases). The CDR3 length is 14 residues. Per germline, CDR1 SGDLS and CDR2 YYNGEE. V gave up 3 bases and J gave up 2 bases, with 11 bases separating them. DNA of the CDR3: TGTGCCAGCAGCGGAGGCAGGGAAAACACTGAAGCTTTCTTT. This translates into CASSGGRENTEAFF.

Of note for this clone: Other DNA sequences in the same sample also yield this CDR3. The chain links TRBV7-9 to TRBJ2-7; weak D call: TRBD1 (6 bases). V lost 0 bases, J lost 1 base, and 10 bases lay in between. Germline CDR1 reads SEHNR; CDR2 reads FQNEAQ (reference sequence). The CDR3 covers 15 residues. The chain's CDR3 is CASSLASGASYEQYF. The CDR3, as DNA: TGTGCCAGCAGCTTAGCGTCAGGGGCGTCCTACGAGCAGTACTTC.

The rearrangement links TRBV7-6 to TRBJ2-5; D may correspond to TRBD1 or TRBD2 (5 bases each). CDR1 is SGHVS, CDR2 FNYEAQ, per germline. This CDR3 is built from 14 residues. The V and J ends lost 0 bases and 3 bases respectively, with 8 bases between them. Written as DNA, the CDR3 is TGTGCCAGCAGCTTAGCTGAGGGGAAAGAGACCCAGTACTTC. Protein product: CASSLAEGKETQYF.

This chain uses TRBV7-8 with TRBJ2-3, with 15 nucleotides matching TRBD2. The CDR3 runs to 16 residues. Germline V lookup: CDR1 SGHVS, CDR2 FQNEAQ. The V segment lost 4 bases and the J segment 4 bases; nucleotides outside the gene matches: 3. The CDR3 sequence: CASSSRTSGGADTQYF. In nucleotides, the CDR3 is TGTGCCAGCAGCTCCAGGACTAGCGGGGGGGCAGATACGCAGTATTTT.

This clone was detected once. The CDR3 bases are TGTGCCAGCAGTTACTCTTGGGATGCGGAGACCCAGTACTTC. This codes for CASSYSWDAETQYF. The J gene is TRBJ2-5, the V gene TRBV6-5, with D uncertain. This CDR3 has 14 residues. Germline lookup yields CDR1 MNHEY and CDR2 SVGAGI. V was pared by 0 bases and J by 5 bases, with 10 bases between.

Notes on this clone: Different DNA sequences within this sample yield the same CDR3. This chain connects TRBV9 to TRBJ2-7; TRBD2 is a possible D gene (5 bases). Deletions cut 0 bases from V and 4 bases from J, with 8 bases between. This CDR3 comprises 13 residues. Germline values: CDR1 SGDLS, CDR2 YYNGEE. The CDR3 loop reads CASSVGLAYEQYF. Here the CDR3 DNA reads TGTGCCAGCAGCGTAGGTCTAGCATACGAGCAGTACTTC.

V and J are TRBV9 and TRBJ1-5; no definite D call. CDR3 length equals 16 residues. V was pared by 0 bases and J by 1 base, with 11 bases between. Germline V lookup: CDR1 SGDLS, CDR2 YYNGEE. The CDR3 reads CASSVVGGHSNQPQHF. In DNA, the CDR3 is TGTGCCAGCAGCGTAGTGGGAGGGCACAGCAATCAGCCCCAGCATTTT.

The chain carries TRBV30 and TRBJ1-4, with TRBD1 matching over 12 bases. With V trimmed by 2 bases and J by 3 bases, 10 bases remained unmatched. The CDR3 totals 18 residues. The germline V gene has CDR1 GTSNPN and CDR2 SVGIG (reference sequence). This CDR3 is CAWSQGQGAQTPNEKLFF. The CDR3 bases are TGTGCCTGGAGTCAGGGACAGGGGGCGCAGACGCCTAATGAAAAACTGTTTTTT.

The chain uses TRBV10-2 and TRBJ2-7; D might be TRBD2 (5 bases). V dropped 4 bases and J dropped 3 bases, with 10 bases sitting between them. Germline CDR1 and CDR2: WSHSY and SAAADI. This CDR3 has 13 residues. DNA for the CDR3: TGCGCCAGCAGTGTGGGGAGCAACTACGAGCAGTACTTC. This gives the protein CASSVGSNYEQYF.

The chain joins TRBV4-3 to TRBJ2-1; 10 nucleotides match TRBD2. The CDR3 runs to 17 residues. Per the germline V gene, CDR1 is LGHNA and CDR2 is YSLEER. J lost 15 bases, V lost 1 base, and 18 bases had no gene match. CDR3 loop: CASSQGTGTSVLEGAFF. CDR3 DNA: TGCGCCAGCAGCCAAGGTACCGGGACTAGCGTCCTAGAAGGGGCGTTCTTC.

The V and J genes are TRBV19 and TRBJ1-2; TRBD1 might be the D (5 bases). Trimming pared 7 bases from V and 5 bases from J, leaving 20 bases between. Germline V CDR1 and CDR2: LNHDA, SQIVND (reference sequence). This CDR3 comprises 15 residues. For the CDR3, the DNA is TGTGCCAGTATCGGCTTAATGCGGGACGATTATGGCTACACCTTC. This codes for CASIGLMRDDYGYTF.

This chain joins TRBV29-1 and TRBJ1-2; unclear D gene. Deletions cut 6 bases from V and 6 bases from J, with 17 bases between. The CDR3 has 13 residues. Per germline, CDR1 SQVTM and CDR2 ANQGSEA. The CDR3 nucleotides read TGCAGCGTCCGAAAGGGCCCGAGGGATGGCTACACCTTC. It is translated as CSVRKGPRDGYTF.

A remark on this clone: Other DNA sequences in this specimen translate into the identical CDR3. The rearrangement joins TRBV30 to TRBJ2-3; D is ambiguous. Germline assignment: CDR1 GTSNPN and CDR2 SVGIG (reference sequence). The CDR3 length is 11 residues. Trimming removed 2 bases from V and 2 bases from J, with 2 bases in between. The CDR3 loop is CAWSPTDTQYF. For the CDR3, the DNA is TGTGCCTGGAGTCCCACAGATACGCAGTATTTT.

The rearrangement links TRBV25-1 to TRBJ2-6; no reliable D call. Trimming took off 0 bases at V and 0 bases at J, with 6 bases between the two ends. Germline-derived CDR1 and CDR2 are MGHDK and SYGVNS. The CDR3 spans 16 residues. Here the CDR3 reads CASSEYQVSGANVLTF. CDR3 DNA: TGTGCCAGCAGTGAATATCAAGTCTCTGGGGCCAACGTCCTGACTTTC.

This clone was detected once. Other DNA sequences in this sample translate to the same CDR3. The rearrangement joins TRBV6-5 to TRBJ2-7, with 10 bases aligning to TRBD2. V gave up 2 bases and J gave up 0 bases; unmatched junction bases: 1. Germline CDR1 is MNHEY and CDR2 is SVGAGI. There are 15 residues in the CDR3. DNA of the CDR3: TGTGCCAGCAGTTACGCTAGCGGGAGCTCCTACGAGCAGTACTTC. Translating gives CASSYASGSSYEQYF.

The chain employs TRBV5-1 and TRBJ2-7, with 11 positions matching TRBD2. Trimming at V came to 2 bases and at J to 4 bases, leaving 2 bases not matched to a gene. CDR1 and CDR2 (germline): SGHRS, YFSETQ. This CDR3 is built from 14 residues. The CDR3 DNA reads as TGCGCCAGCAGCTTACTAGCGGGAGTATACGAGCAGTACTTC. Translation gives CASSLLAGVYEQYF.

The chain is built from TRBV4-3 and TRBJ2-1, with D perhaps TRBD2 (5 bases). V was pared by 3 bases and J by 9 bases, with 27 bases between. This CDR3 region has 18 residues. Germline V gene sequence: CDR1 LGHNA, CDR2 YSLEER. The CDR3 DNA reads TGCGCCAGCAGCCAGTCCCTGCCCCGCGGATTTAGCGATCTTGAGCAGTTCTTC. Encoded protein: CASSQSLPRGFSDLEQFF.

CDR3 sequence: CASSLTGGRYNEQFF. The CDR3 DNA is TGTGCCAGCAGTTTAACGGGGGGACGTTACAATGAGCAGTTCTTC. The chain links TRBV27 to TRBJ2-1; 7 bases are shared with TRBD2. V trimming: 2 bases; J trimming: 4 bases; junction bases outside the gene matches: 5. The germline CDR1 and CDR2 sequences are MNHEY and SMNVEV (reference sequence). The CDR3 spans 15 residues.

CDR3 in amino acids: CASSMGGQGNYGYTF. CDR3 DNA: TGTGCCAGCAGCATGGGGGGACAGGGTAATTATGGCTACACCTTC. The genes are TRBV13 and TRBJ1-2, with TRBD1 identical over 9 bases. The CDR3 loop spans 15 amino acids. After removal of 5 bases from V and 5 bases from J, the junction contained 9 bases not matched to a gene. The germline V gene has CDR1 PRHDT and CDR2 FYEKMQ (reference sequence).

The rearrangement uses TRBV18 and TRBJ2-7, with D unclear. V gave up 2 bases and J gave up 3 bases, with 11 bases separating them. CDR3 length: 14 residues. Germline V gene lookup returns CDR1 KGHSH and CDR2 LQKENI. This chain's CDR3 is CASSPSALDYEQYF. Written as DNA, the CDR3 is TGTGCCAGCTCACCATCAGCGCTGGACTACGAGCAGTACTTC.

V usage is TRBV2 and J usage is TRBJ1-1, with D hard to call. Germline loops: CDR1 SNHLY, CDR2 FYNNEI. The CDR3 runs to 16 residues. Deletions cut 1 base from V and 0 bases from J, with 12 bases between. The CDR3 DNA sequence: TGTGCCAGCAGTGAAGTTTTCGGGGAAATGAACACTGAAGCTTTCTTT. This translates into CASSEVFGEMNTEAFF.

This sequence joins TRBV6-4 and TRBJ2-1, with D maybe TRBD1 (6 bases). The CDR3 runs 15 residues. V was shortened by 6 bases and J by 0 bases, with 12 bases between the two germline ends. Per germline, CDR1 MRHNA and CDR2 SNTAGT. CDR3 sequence: CASSPTGYSYNEQFF. The CDR3 coding sequence is TGTGCCAGCAGCCCCACAGGGTACTCCTACAATGAGCAGTTCTTC.

The chain couples TRBV28 to TRBJ2-4; D might be TRBD1 (6 bases). Germline assignment: CDR1 MDHEN and CDR2 SYDVKM. This CDR3 is built from 16 residues. The germline V and J ends were trimmed by 6 bases and 2 bases, with 17 bases remaining between them. The DNA for the CDR3 is TGTGCCAGCAGCGAACCGCCCCAGGGGTCCAAAAACATTCAGTACTTC. It translates to CASSEPPQGSKNIQYF.

The chain links TRBV7-2 to TRBJ2-7, with D maybe TRBD2 (5 bases). This CDR3 is built from 14 residues. Germline lookup yields CDR1 SGHTA and CDR2 FQGNSA. Trimming took off 10 bases at V and 5 bases at J, with 21 bases between the two ends. The CDR3 is CATQLLGGLDEQYF. The CDR3 bases are TGTGCCACACAACTACTAGGCGGCCTTGACGAGCAGTACTTC. The full variable domain, rest sourced from reference TRBV7-2 and TRBJ2-7, is GAGVSQSPSNKVTEKGKDVELRCDPISGHTALYWYRQSLGQGLEFLIYFQGNSAPDKSGLPSDRFSAERTGGSVSTLTIQRTQQEDSAVYLCATQLLGGLDEQYFGPGTRLTVT.

The rearrangement links TRBV13 to TRBJ1-2, with 7 positions matching TRBD1. Germline assignment: CDR1 PRHDT and CDR2 FYEKMQ (reference sequence). There are 14 residues in the CDR3. V lost 0 bases to trimming and J lost 5 bases; unmatched junction nucleotides: 3. The CDR3 is CASSLGTGWYGYTF. Here the CDR3 DNA reads TGTGCCAGCAGCTTAGGGACAGGGTGGTATGGCTACACCTTC.

The CDR3 sequence: CASSRGQTYEQYF. The CDR3 DNA sequence: TGTGCCAGTAGTCGCGGCCAGACCTACGAGCAGTACTTC. The rearrangement links TRBV19 to TRBJ2-7; D is unclear. Per germline, CDR1 LNHDA and CDR2 SQIVND (reference sequence). The V and J ends lost 5 bases and 2 bases respectively, with 10 bases between them. The CDR3 is 13 residues long.

As concerns this clone: A clone one base away is much larger, so this may be a read error. Other DNA sequences of this sample code for an identical CDR3. V is TRBV5-6 and J is TRBJ1-1; D remains ambiguous. V was trimmed by 0 bases and J by 1 base, leaving 4 bases between them. The CDR3 loop spans 13 amino acids. Germline values: CDR1 SGHDT, CDR2 YYEEEE. In DNA form, the CDR3 reads TGTGCCAGCAGCTTGGCCGAGAACACTGAAGCTTTCTTT. This translates into CASSLAENTEAFF.

The V call is TRBV5-4, the J call TRBJ2-1; 9 bases match TRBD2. Looked up from germline, CDR1 is SGHNT and CDR2 is YYREEE (reference sequence). CDR3 length: 14 residues. V shed 3 bases and J 10 bases; nucleotides not matched to a gene: 8. CDR3 coding DNA: TGTGCCAGCAGCTGGGCGGGAGGGGATCGGGAGCAGTTCTTC. It yields the protein CASSWAGGDREQFF.

This chain links TRBV2 with TRBJ2-4; a possible D gene is TRBD1 (7 bases). Deletions cut 2 bases from V and 0 bases from J, with 26 bases between. This CDR3 has 21 amino acids. Germline loops: CDR1 SNHLY, CDR2 FYNNEI. CDR3 bases: TGTGCCAGCAGTGAATTTTACCATGCGGGACAGAATCCTTTAGCCAAAAACATTCAGTACTTC. Translation: CASSEFYHAGQNPLAKNIQYF.

The chain is built from TRBV6-1 and TRBJ2-5; TRBD2 agrees at 15 bases. Germline trimming cut 10 bases from V and 5 bases from J; bases unmatched to any gene: 5. This CDR3 is built from 14 residues. Germline V gives CDR1 MNHNS, CDR2 SASEGT. The CDR3 DNA reads TGTGCCACCGGGACTAGCGGGGGGTGGGAGACCCAGTACTTC. Translation: CATGTSGGWETQYF.

The chain carries TRBV28 and TRBJ1-2, with D perhaps matching TRBD1 (6 bases). This CDR3 is built from 15 residues. Germline CDR1 MDHEN, CDR2 SYDVKM. V dropped 6 bases and J dropped 8 bases, with 22 bases sitting between them. The CDR3 bases are TGTGCCAGCAGCCCCCACACAGGGTCTGGAGAGGGCTACACCTTC. Its translation is CASSPHTGSGEGYTF.